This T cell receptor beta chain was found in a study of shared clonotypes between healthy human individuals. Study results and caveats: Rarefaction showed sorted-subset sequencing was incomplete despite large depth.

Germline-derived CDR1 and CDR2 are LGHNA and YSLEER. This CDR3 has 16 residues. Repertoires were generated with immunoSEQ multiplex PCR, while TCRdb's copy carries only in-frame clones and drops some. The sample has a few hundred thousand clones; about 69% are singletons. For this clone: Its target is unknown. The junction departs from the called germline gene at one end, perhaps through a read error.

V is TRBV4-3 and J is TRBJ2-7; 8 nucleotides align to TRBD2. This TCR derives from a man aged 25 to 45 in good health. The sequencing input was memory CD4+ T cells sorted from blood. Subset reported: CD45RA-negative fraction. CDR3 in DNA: TGCGCCAGCAGCCAAGATAGGGGACTAGTCTCCCACGAGCAGTACTTC. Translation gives CASSQDRGLVSHEQYF.